This T cell receptor (beta chain) was identified in a study of blood T cell repertoires in COVID-19. Using immunoSEQ multiplex PCR, the repertoire was profiled, and TCRdb retains in-frame clones only, with some absent. The repertoire has about 74,000 clones, about nine tenths of them found once; the top ten carry over 25%. The sequence derives from a woman at least 80 years old with active or convalescent COVID-19. Material: peripheral blood.

This CDR3 is CASSVTGQGPLNTEAFF. In DNA form, the CDR3 reads TGTGCCAGCAGCGTTACGGGACAGGGACCACTTAACACTGAAGCTTTCTTT. The J gene is TRBJ1-1, the V gene TRBV7-8, with 9 bases lining up with TRBD1. The germline CDR1 and CDR2 sequences are SGHVS and FQNEAQ. V lost 5 bases and J lost 2; bases outside the gene matches: 12. The length of the CDR3 is 17 residues.